The T cell receptor (beta chain) under discussion was sequenced for a study of T cell repertoires in cytomegalovirus infection. Study-wide context: Public TCR beta signatures marked donors with CMV infection and the matching HLA.

One entry per CDR3 protein results from TCRdb running MiXCR on the reads. The data show about 530,000 distinct CDR3 sequences, around 27% seen once. V was pared by 5 bases and J by 7 bases, with 12 bases between. Germline V gene data show CDR1 as SGHAT and CDR2 as FQNNGV. This CDR3 spans 13 amino acids. This clonotype appeared a few times. Its specificity is unknown. Study results and caveats: Based on cumulative public TCR beta family frequency, carriers of CMV plus the relevant HLA were identified. CMV-specific HLA-C-restricted TCR beta clonotypes dominated the ex vivo response.

The specimen was PBMCs. The origin of this receptor is a human donor in good health (CMV status not recorded). Some clones in this sample may be carry-over from other donors' samples. The chain carries TRBV11-2 and TRBJ2-1; D gene uncertain. CDR3 DNA: TGTGCCAGCAGCCCTTACAGAATAAATGAGCAGTTCTTC. Protein: CASSPYRINEQFF.